The 24 T cell receptor beta chains below were found in one sample sequenced in a study of T cell responses to AZD1222 COVID-19 vaccine. TCRdb's copy holds only in-frame clones and misses some; the assay was immunoSEQ multiplex PCR. The sample lists about 100,000 clones; 88% were seen once. This sample comprised peripheral blood, obtained on day 0 of AZD1222 vaccination. These receptors were taken from an adult in good health.

This chain joins TRBV7-2 and TRBJ2-1, with 15 bases identical to TRBD2. This CDR3 has 15 residues. Germline CDR1 is SGHTA and CDR2 is FQGNSA. V gave up 0 bases and J gave up 13 bases; unmatched junction bases: 4. CDR3 loop: CASSLAQGLAGGQFF. The CDR3 DNA sequence: TGTGCCAGCAGCTTAGCACAGGGACTAGCGGGAGGCCAGTTCTTC.

The chain combines TRBV4-2 with TRBJ2-1, with 8 bases identical to TRBD2. The germline V gene encodes CDR1 LGHNA and CDR2 YNFKEQ. V lost 3 bases, J lost 7 bases, and 14 bases stayed unmatched. This CDR3 has 17 residues. The CDR3 sequence is CASSQSIAGLRANEQFF. CDR3 bases: TGTGCCAGCAGCCAGAGTATAGCGGGACTCAGAGCAAATGAGCAGTTCTTC.

CDR3 in DNA: TGCGCCAGCAGAGGGAATGGACATGCTTTCTTT. Its translation: CASRGNGHAFF. The chain couples TRBV5-1 to TRBJ1-1, with a possible D match to TRBD1 (5 bases). Germline V gives CDR1 SGHRS, CDR2 YFSETQ. The CDR3 loop spans 11 amino acids. The V and J ends lost 5 bases and 11 bases respectively, with 13 bases between them.

The V call is TRBV7-3, the J call TRBJ2-1, with 10 positions matching TRBD1. The CDR3 contains 18 residues. Trimming at V came to 3 bases and at J to 9 bases, leaving 17 bases not matched to a gene. The germline CDR1 and CDR2 sequences are SGHTA and FQGTGA. The chain's CDR3 is CASSFWTGGRYATAEQFF. As DNA, the CDR3 is TGTGCCAGCAGCTTCTGGACAGGGGGAAGGTATGCGACTGCTGAGCAGTTCTTC.

This clone was seen once. This chain connects TRBV19 to TRBJ2-1, with TRBD2 identical over 9 bases. After removal of 6 bases from V and 0 bases from J, the junction contained 12 bases not matched to a gene. The CDR3 loop spans 18 amino acids. Germline V lookup: CDR1 LNHDA, CDR2 SQIVND (reference sequence). This CDR3 is CASSPASGAKSSYNEQFF. For the CDR3, the DNA is TGTGCCAGTAGCCCCGCTAGCGGGGCCAAGAGCTCCTACAATGAGCAGTTCTTC.

This clone appeared once. The J gene is TRBJ1-1, the V gene TRBV19; TRBD1 agrees at 7 bases. Per the germline V gene, CDR1 is LNHDA and CDR2 is SQIVND (reference sequence). CDR3 length equals 16 residues. The ends lost 7 bases at V and 1 base at J; junction bases unmatched: 12. As DNA, the CDR3 is TGTGCCAGTATCGACAGGGCGAAACGACCGAACACTGAAGCTTTCTTT. Residues: CASIDRAKRPNTEAFF.

This clone is a singleton in its sample. The V call is TRBV12-3 or TRBV12-4, the J call TRBJ2-5, with D possibly TRBD2 on 5 matching bases. Trimming removed 1 base from V and 6 bases from J, with 9 bases in between. The CDR3 is 13 residues long. This CDR3 is CASSLDRGKTQYF. The CDR3 bases are TGTGCCAGCAGTTTAGACAGAGGGAAGACCCAGTACTTC.

This clone was detected only a few times. The chain carries TRBV29-1 and TRBJ2-1; D is ambiguous. Germline-derived CDR1 and CDR2 are SQVTM and ANQGSEA. The CDR3 has 12 residues. With 4 bases removed from V and 3 bases from J, the gap between germline ends came to 7 bases. This chain's CDR3 is CSVGTDYNEQFF. The CDR3 bases are TGCAGCGTTGGGACGGACTACAATGAGCAGTTCTTC.

CDR3 loop: CASSLQETQYF. The DNA for the CDR3 is TGTGCCAGCTCTTTACAAGAGACCCAGTACTTC. This chain connects TRBV18 to TRBJ2-5; D gene ambiguous. Trimming took off 6 bases at V and 2 bases at J, with 4 bases between the two ends. The CDR3 consists of 11 residues. From germline, CDR1 is KGHSH and CDR2 LQKENI. Full variable domain (missing parts from reference TRBV18 and TRBJ2-5): NAGVMQNPRHLVRRRGQEARLRCSPMKGHSHVYWYRQLPEEGLKFMVYLQKENIIDESGMPKERFSAEFPKEGPSILRIQQVVRGDSAAYFCASSLQETQYFGPGTRLLVL.

The V gene is TRBV24-1, the J gene TRBJ1-2, with unresolved D. This CDR3 is built from 13 residues. Germline V gives CDR1 KGHDR, CDR2 SFDVKD. The V end was cut by 0 bases, the J end by 1 base, with 2 bases between. This chain's CDR3 is CATSDLNNYGYTF. The CDR3, as DNA: TGTGCCACCAGTGATTTGAATAACTATGGCTACACCTTC.

The rearrangement joins TRBV27 to TRBJ1-6; D gene ambiguous. V was clipped by 7 bases and J by 0 bases, with 16 bases between them. Germline V CDR1 and CDR2: MNHEY, SMNVEV (reference sequence). The CDR3 contains 17 residues. Here the CDR3 DNA reads TGTGCCAGCACCACCTTAAGGGCGGGCTCCTATAATTCACCCCTCCACTTT. Translating it yields CASTTLRAGSYNSPLHF.

V usage is TRBV7-3 and J usage is TRBJ1-3; possible D gene TRBD1, 5 bases. Germline CDR1 reads SGHTA; CDR2 reads FQGTGA. The germline V and J ends were trimmed by 0 bases and 8 bases, with 14 bases remaining between them. The CDR3 sequence is 15 residues long. CDR3: CASSLTGQKSDTIYF. As DNA, the CDR3 is TGTGCCAGCAGCTTAACCGGACAAAAGTCGGACACCATATATTTT.

The rearrangement links TRBV5-1 to TRBJ1-1; the match to TRBD1 covers 8 bases. The CDR3 spans 16 residues. V lost 4 bases and J lost 0; bases outside the gene matches: 8. Germline CDR1 reads SGHRS; CDR2 reads YFSETQ. The CDR3 coding sequence is TGCGCCAGCAGCCCTCGACAGGGGATTCTGAACACTGAAGCTTTCTTT. This sequence encodes CASSPRQGILNTEAFF.

This clone showed up just a few times. The CDR3 is CASSISVRAGAGDTQYF. CDR3 sequence (DNA): TGTGCCAGTAGTATCTCGGTACGGGCGGGAGCGGGAGATACGCAGTATTTT. This sequence joins TRBV19 and TRBJ2-3; 7 nucleotides agree with TRBD2. This CDR3 is 17 amino acids long. CDR1 and CDR2 from the germline V gene are LNHDA and SQIVND (reference sequence). Germline trimming cut 3 bases from V and 5 bases from J; bases unmatched to any gene: 14.

This clone came up a few times. V and J are TRBV4-2 and TRBJ1-1; D remains unclear. V lost 0 bases to trimming and J lost 1 base, with 9 bases between them. This CDR3 contains 15 residues. Looked up from germline, CDR1 is LGHNA and CDR2 is YNFKEQ. The CDR3 DNA reads TGTGCCAGCAGCCAAGAGGCCGGGAGGAACACTGAAGCTTTCTTT. Protein: CASSQEAGRNTEAFF.

The CDR3 sequence: CASSGGLYTGELFF. CDR3 coding DNA: TGTGCCAGCAGCGGGGGACTATACACCGGGGAGCTGTTTTTT. The V gene is TRBV2, the J gene TRBJ2-2, with 7 bases identical to TRBD2. This CDR3 spans 14 amino acids. Unmatched junction bases numbered 4, after V lost 6 bases and J lost 3 bases. CDR1 SNHLY and CDR2 FYNNEI come from the germline V gene.

This chain uses TRBV7-6 with TRBJ1-2; D remains ambiguous. CDR3 length: 14 amino acids. Germline V lookup: CDR1 SGHVS, CDR2 FNYEAQ. V was cut by 1 base and J by 1 base, with 7 bases left in between. Here the CDR3 reads CASSLGFSNYGYTF. CDR3 nucleotide sequence: TGTGCCAGCAGCTTAGGTTTCAGTAACTATGGCTACACCTTC.

The V call is TRBV6-5, the J call TRBJ1-1; perhaps TRBD1 as D (6 bases). This CDR3 has 16 residues. Germline-derived CDR1 and CDR2 are MNHEY and SVGAGI. V was pared by 2 bases and J by 0 bases, with 13 bases between. CDR3 sequence (DNA): TGTGCCAGCAGTTACGCCGGACAGAACATGAACACTGAAGCTTTCTTT. It translates to CASSYAGQNMNTEAFF.

This chain connects TRBV6-1 to TRBJ2-2; 8 positions match TRBD1. This CDR3 has 18 amino acids. Germline lookup yields CDR1 MNHNS and CDR2 SASEGT. The V gene end was trimmed by 4 bases and the J gene end by 2 bases; junction bases not matched to a gene: 12. CDR3 DNA sequence: TGTGCCAGCAGTGGCCCAGGGGGCCGTTCTGGAAACACCGGGGAGCTGTTTTTT. Encoded protein: CASSGPGGRSGNTGELFF.

The rearrangement links TRBV18 to TRBJ2-5; D might be TRBD1 (6 bases). The CDR3 loop spans 14 amino acids. Per germline, CDR1 KGHSH and CDR2 LQKENI. V was cut by 3 bases and J by 1 base, with 9 bases left in between. This CDR3 is CASSPQGFQETQYF. The CDR3 DNA reads TGTGCCAGCTCACCCCAGGGGTTCCAAGAGACCCAGTACTTC. The variable domain in full, completed from reference TRBV18 and TRBJ2-5, reads NAGVMQNPRHLVRRRGQEARLRCSPMKGHSHVYWYRQLPEEGLKFMVYLQKENIIDESGMPKERFSAEFPKEGPSILRIQQVVRGDSAAYFCASSPQGFQETQYFGPGTRLLVL.

V usage is TRBV28 and J usage is TRBJ1-1; maybe TRBD1 (5 bases). V shed 5 bases and J shed 5 bases, with 18 bases lying between them. CDR1 is MDHEN, CDR2 SYDVKM, per germline. The CDR3 is made up of 15 amino acids. The CDR3 region is CASSPLVRRVTEAFF. Written as DNA, the CDR3 is TGTGCCAGCAGTCCCCTAGTGCGCAGGGTTACTGAAGCTTTCTTT.

This clone was recorded a few times. The chain links TRBV28 to TRBJ2-7; 8 nucleotides align to TRBD1. The J segment lost 3 bases and the V segment lost 5 bases, leaving 9 bases of the junction unmatched. Germline V CDR1 and CDR2: MDHEN, SYDVKM. This CDR3 has 15 amino acids. CDR3 nucleotide sequence: TGTGCCAGCAGTCCCGCCGGGACAGGTGACTACGAGCAGTACTTC. Protein sequence: CASSPAGTGDYEQYF.

The chain joins TRBV7-3 to TRBJ1-2; a weak D match, TRBD1 (6 bases). This CDR3 contains 13 residues. The V gene's germline CDR1 is SGHTA and CDR2 FQGTGA. V was trimmed by 4 bases and J by 4 bases, leaving 10 bases between them. This CDR3 is CASSSGTPYGYTF. DNA of the CDR3: TGTGCCAGCAGCTCCGGGACACCCTATGGCTACACCTTC. The whole variable domain, filled in from reference TRBV7-3 and TRBJ1-2, reads GAGVSQTPSNKVTEKGKYVELRCDPISGHTALYWYRQSLGQGPEFLIYFQGTGAADDSGLPNDRFFAVRPEGSVSTLKIQRTERGDSAVYLCASSSGTPYGYTFGSGTRLTVV.

V and J are TRBV5-4 and TRBJ1-6, with D unresolved. CDR3 length equals 16 residues. The V end was cut by 0 bases, the J end by 13 bases, with 20 bases between. CDR1 and CDR2 (germline): SGHNT, YYREEE (reference sequence). The CDR3 sequence is CASSLDPGSFHRPLHF. The CDR3 nucleotides are TGTGCCAGCAGCTTGGACCCAGGTTCATTTCATAGGCCCCTCCACTTT.